These T cell receptor beta chains were read from a single sample in a study of beta chain features in type 1 diabetes. Here immunoSEQ multiplex PCR was the method, and the copy in TCRdb shows in-frame clones only, minus some. The sample contains 350,000 or so clones, 15% to 20% of which appear only once. Sequenced input: naive CD4+ T cells from blood. Source of these receptors: a woman under 30 in good health. Each CDR3 is given without its conserved first and last residue. The order of the fields is CDR3 protein, V gene.

AWNPGQGREKLF,TRBV30
ASSLGARGSGITYEQY,TRBV7-8
ASNPQGGTGETQY,TRBV4-2
ASSAVRGQTQY,TRBV25-1
SGAKVNTGELF,TRBV29-1
ASSFLSRNTEAF,TRBV4-1
ASSLIGRGGNEQF,TRBV5-1
AWSVSGGVTEAF,TRBV30
ASSTRTGGGELF,TRBV9
ASSLGFFSAAGEQY,TRBV7-9
ASSSPLTGDYEQY,TRBV11-2
ASSTGGSETQY,TRBV5-1
ATSRRTGSEKLF,TRBV15
ASSIGLEVSYNEQF,TRBV5-4
ASSLGAGDYGYT,TRBV5-4
ASSSGGTSANEQF,TRBV7-7
AWSRTSGSYEQY,TRBV30
AWNRGQGYEKLF,TRBV30
ASSAENEQF,TRBV2
ASSEGAWGADTQY,TRBV27
ASFSLTDTQY,TRBV27
ASSLETREQF,TRBV11-2
ASSPEASSYNEQF,TRBV18